The sequence of this TCR beta chain was determined in a study of long-term antiretroviral therapy in people with HIV. CDR3 length: 15 amino acids. From germline, CDR1 is WSHSY and CDR2 SAAADI. The V gene lost 8 bases and the J gene lost 1 base, with 18 bases spanning the gap. Sequencing used immunoSEQ v3.0 at survey level. Method: immunoSEQ multiplex PCR; TCRdb's copy keeps in-frame clones and lacks some. The sample includes fewer than 30,000 clones, roughly 89% seen only once; the top ten take 8.7%. Sequenced here: unsorted PBMCs, sampled 1.8 years before starting antiretroviral therapy. This sequence was found in a man between 45 and 60 years old with HIV. The V gene is TRBV10-2, the J gene TRBJ2-7; D is uncertain. In DNA, the CDR3 is TGCGCCAGCGAAGTGGGGAACCTAAGATCCTACGAGCAGTACTTC. It specifies CASEVGNLRSYEQYF.